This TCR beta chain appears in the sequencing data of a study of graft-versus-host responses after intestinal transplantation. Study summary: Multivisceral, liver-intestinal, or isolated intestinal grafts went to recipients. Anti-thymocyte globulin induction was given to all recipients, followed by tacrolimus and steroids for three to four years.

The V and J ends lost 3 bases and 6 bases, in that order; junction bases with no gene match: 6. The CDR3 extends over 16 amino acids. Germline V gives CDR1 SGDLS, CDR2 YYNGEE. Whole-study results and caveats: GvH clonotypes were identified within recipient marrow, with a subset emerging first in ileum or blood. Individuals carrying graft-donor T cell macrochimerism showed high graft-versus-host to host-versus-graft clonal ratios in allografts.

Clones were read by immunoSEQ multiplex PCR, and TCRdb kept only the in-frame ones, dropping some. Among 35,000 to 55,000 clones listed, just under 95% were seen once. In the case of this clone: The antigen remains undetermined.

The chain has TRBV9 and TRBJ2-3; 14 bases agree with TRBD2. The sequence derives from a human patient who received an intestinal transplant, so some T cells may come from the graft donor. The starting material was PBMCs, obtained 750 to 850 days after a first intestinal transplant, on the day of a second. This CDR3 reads CASSAGTSGSPDTQYF. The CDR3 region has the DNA TGTGCCAGCAGCGCAGGGACTAGCGGGAGTCCCGATACGCAGTATTTT.